Listed below are T cell receptor beta chains from one sample, sequenced in a study of blood T cell repertoires in COVID-19. The table came from immunoSEQ multiplex PCR; TCRdb's copy has only in-frame clones and leaves some out. Among 100,000 to 150,000 clones listed, 65% to 85% were seen once. Sequencing was performed on peripheral blood. The origin of the receptors is an elderly woman with acute or convalescent COVID-19. Both conserved end residues are part of each CDR3. The order of the fields is J gene, V gene, CDR3 protein.

J gene: TRBJ2-2; V gene: TRBV4-3; CDR3 protein: CASSQAVPGQGYTGELFF
J gene: TRBJ1-4; V gene: TRBV30; CDR3 protein: CAWSRNRLVYNEKLFF
J gene: TRBJ2-1; V gene: TRBV12-3/TRBV12-4; CDR3 protein: CASSLVASPQFF
J gene: TRBJ1-2; V gene: TRBV21-1; CDR3 protein: CASSNWEADRRTNYGYTF
J gene: TRBJ1-2; V gene: TRBV29-1; CDR3 protein: CSVDLSGVGSAGYTF
J gene: TRBJ1-3; V gene: TRBV18; CDR3 protein: CASSPFEDGHSGNTIYF
J gene: TRBJ2-7; V gene: TRBV5-6; CDR3 protein: CASSLAPGMLPDEQYF
J gene: TRBJ1-2; V gene: TRBV11-2; CDR3 protein: CASSQTGASGYTF
J gene: TRBJ2-1; V gene: TRBV5-1; CDR3 protein: CASSLTGGINEQFF
J gene: TRBJ1-3; V gene: TRBV19; CDR3 protein: CASSIGDSRRNTIYF
J gene: TRBJ2-1; V gene: TRBV4-1; CDR3 protein: CASSHGGRANSYNEQFF
J gene: TRBJ1-1; V gene: TRBV12-5; CDR3 protein: CASGLGLQKNTEAFF
J gene: TRBJ1-2; V gene: TRBV18; CDR3 protein: CASSPTRENYGYTF
J gene: TRBJ1-5; V gene: TRBV6-5; CDR3 protein: CASSADRGGNQPQHF
J gene: TRBJ1-6; V gene: TRBV7-9; CDR3 protein: CASSRSRSPLHF
J gene: TRBJ1-6; V gene: TRBV7-2; CDR3 protein: CASSSNAGGFSPLHF
J gene: TRBJ1-1; V gene: TRBV21-1; CDR3 protein: CASSKVRGNTEAFF
J gene: TRBJ1-1; V gene: TRBV5-1; CDR3 protein: CASRTGNKAEAFF
J gene: TRBJ1-2; V gene: TRBV18; CDR3 protein: CASSPRDSRVGYTF
J gene: TRBJ1-4; V gene: TRBV7-9; CDR3 protein: CASRAGVDEKLFF
J gene: TRBJ2-5; V gene: TRBV5-1; CDR3 protein: CASSYHSSDRGETQYF
J gene: TRBJ2-1; V gene: TRBV7-9; CDR3 protein: CASSLGRGSGSTYNEQFF
J gene: TRBJ2-1; V gene: TRBV27; CDR3 protein: CASSFPSRTDTNEQFF
J gene: TRBJ1-1; V gene: TRBV30; CDR3 protein: CAWSRGKNTEAFF
J gene: TRBJ1-2; V gene: TRBV27; CDR3 protein: CASSSSLARTGYGYTF
J gene: TRBJ1-1; V gene: TRBV6-2/TRBV6-3; CDR3 protein: CASSADRDLTEAFF
J gene: TRBJ1-3; V gene: TRBV27; CDR3 protein: CASSKTGTGGLGNTIYF
J gene: TRBJ2-5; V gene: TRBV7-9; CDR3 protein: CASSLETGIFPGPQYF
J gene: TRBJ2-7; V gene: TRBV29-1; CDR3 protein: CSVGGPPLDEQYF
J gene: TRBJ1-2; V gene: TRBV5-4; CDR3 protein: CASSPPGPRGYGYTF
J gene: TRBJ2-3; V gene: TRBV7-2; CDR3 protein: CASSSWTVITDTQYF
J gene: TRBJ2-3; V gene: TRBV25-1; CDR3 protein: CASSEWGGDPTDTQYF
J gene: TRBJ1-5; V gene: TRBV7-8; CDR3 protein: CASSSNALRRTEYQPQHF
J gene: TRBJ2-7; V gene: TRBV13; CDR3 protein: CASSSAGTGAYEQYF
J gene: TRBJ2-7; V gene: TRBV7-9; CDR3 protein: CASSASLGGPSGYEQYF
J gene: TRBJ2-5; V gene: TRBV5-1; CDR3 protein: CASSLGGGPQETQYF
J gene: TRBJ1-2; V gene: TRBV6-6; CDR3 protein: CASSKTTGSFYGYTF
J gene: TRBJ1-1; V gene: TRBV19; CDR3 protein: CASSNPYTGENTEAFF
J gene: TRBJ1-4; V gene: TRBV4-3; CDR3 protein: CASSKSRGGQSEKLFF
J gene: TRBJ1-4; V gene: TRBV6-5; CDR3 protein: CASSRTGRNEKLFF
J gene: TRBJ1-6; V gene: TRBV6-5; CDR3 protein: CASSRRQGRSPLHF